Reported below is one T cell receptor (beta chain). The antigen is unknown. Splitting of each subset's genomic DNA was done evenly across several immunoSEQ plates. Replicate PCRs for sorted subsets used around 200 ng DNA; this equaled 25,000 to 35,000 T cell genomes. Sequenced by immunoSEQ multiplex PCR; TCRdb stores in-frame clones only, minus some. The sample includes some 2,100,000 clones, approximately 94% seen only once; the top ten take more than 1.5%. Naivety among CD8 cells was defined by CD45RO negativity and positive CCR7 selection, thereby excluding terminally differentiated effector memory CD45RA+ cells. Those who donated, Caucasian adults without exception, all lived in Nashville, Tennessee. The V and J ends lost 0 bases and 0 bases respectively, with 8 bases between them. Germline assignment: CDR1 MGHRA and CDR2 YSYEKL. This CDR3 comprises 15 residues. This sample is drawn from a study of shared clonotypes between healthy human individuals.

Study observations and caveats: As a rule, naive subsets had a larger estimated richness than memory subsets.

The rearrangement uses TRBV4-1 and TRBJ1-2, with D hard to call. This receptor was obtained from a man between 18 and 35 years old in good health. Some clones in this sample may be carry-over from other donors' samples. Material: naive CD8+ T cells from PBMCs. The DNA for the CDR3 is TGCGCCAGCAGCCAAGATTATCCAGCTAACTATGGCTACACCTTC. It specifies CASSQDYPANYGYTF.